The present T cell receptor (beta chain) was sequenced within a study of cytomegalovirus exposure and HLA in healthy donors. Of note for this clone: Its antigen remains unidentified.

General study points: For most TCR sequences rarity was the rule, although some public TCRs occurred in many donors. A list of about 160 TCR beta chains associated with cytomegalovirus was given. A later analysis linked a missense DCLRE1C variant to TCR beta V- and J-gene trimming. Presence/absence analyses supposed approximately even sequencing depth among donors.

CDR3 length: 13 residues. The ends were cut back, 1 base at V and 5 bases at J, with 8 bases in the middle. In germline, CDR1 is SGHTA, CDR2 FQGNSA. 13 Jbeta primers and 60 Vbeta primers were used for the PCR. Sequencing used immunoSEQ multiplex PCR; TCRdb keeps in-frame clones, though not all of them. The sample holds 100,000 to 120,000 clones; about 80% are singletons and the top ten take 8.2%. Sequenced: PBMCs. The TCR was taken from a man aged 35 to 55 in good health and CMV-seropositive. The chain has TRBV7-2 and TRBJ1-2; D might be TRBD1 (5 bases). The CDR3 DNA reads TGTGCCAGCAGCTTAGGGGGCGAATATGGCTACACCTTC. This encodes CASSLGGEYGYTF.